Below, 22 T cell receptor beta chains from the same sample are listed, as sequenced in a study of T-cell reconstitution after alpha-beta-depleted transplantation in children. Molecular barcoding with unique molecular identifiers was used for the TCRbeta library. Via MiXCR, TCRdb re-called the PCR reads, giving one row per CDR3 protein. The table includes 700,000 or so distinct CDR3 sequences, about 12% detected once. The sequencing used PBMCs, collected before TCRalphabeta/CD19-depleted stem cell transplant. The receptors were sampled from a girl aged 2 to 9 with congenital amegakaryocytic thrombocytopenia, due to receive a stem cell transplant.

The chain couples TRBV20-1 to TRBJ2-7; TRBD1 matches 8 bases. Germline trimming cut 1 base from V and 4 bases from J; bases unmatched to any gene: 9. The CDR3 consists of 15 residues. Germline V lookup: CDR1 DFQATT, CDR2 SNEGSKA (reference sequence). CDR3 sequence: CSARGPTGERYEQYF. Here the CDR3 DNA reads TGCAGTGCTAGAGGGCCGACAGGGGAAAGATACGAGCAGTACTTC.

This clonotype was recorded many times. The chain links TRBV15 to TRBJ1-6; D perhaps matches TRBD1 (6 bases). Germline V CDR1 and CDR2: LNHNV, YYDKDF (reference sequence). This CDR3 is built from 17 residues. Trimming removed 7 bases at V and 12 bases at J, with 28 bases between. The CDR3 region is CATTNWGQHSENIPLHF. In DNA, the CDR3 is TGTGCCACCACCAACTGGGGACAACATTCGGAGAATATACCCCTCCACTTT.

Only a few counts were recorded for this clonotype. CDR3 sequence (DNA): TGTGCCAGCAGCTTAGGCAGGCGACAGGGATTTTATGGCTACACCTTC. Its protein product is CASSLGRRQGFYGYTF. The rearrangement uses TRBV7-9 and TRBJ1-2; 7 bases are a match to TRBD1. V dropped 1 base and J dropped 5; count of bases not matched to a gene: 10. Germline lookup yields CDR1 SEHNR and CDR2 FQNEAQ (reference sequence). The CDR3 has 16 residues. Full variable domain (missing parts from reference TRBV7-9 and TRBJ1-2): DTGVSQNPRHKITKRGQNVTFRCDPISEHNRLYWYRQTLGQGPEFLTYFQNEAQLEKSRLLSDRFSAERPKGSFSTLEIQRTEQGDSAMYLCASSLGRRQGFYGYTFGSGTRLTVV.

The V call is TRBV30, the J call TRBJ2-1, with a tentative D call TRBD1 (6 bases). Germline CDR1 GTSNPN, CDR2 SVGIG (reference sequence). Trimming stripped 5 bases from V and 3 bases from J, with 11 bases between. This CDR3 has 13 residues. The CDR3 protein is CAWARDNYNEQFF. CDR3 DNA sequence: TGTGCCTGGGCAAGGGACAACTACAATGAGCAGTTCTTC.

A note on this clonotype: A much larger clone sits a single nucleotide away, making a read error possible. The J gene is TRBJ2-2, the V gene TRBV25-1; a possible D gene is TRBD2 (5 bases). The CDR3 loop spans 16 amino acids. Germline loops: CDR1 MGHDK, CDR2 SYGVNS. The CDR3 loop is CASSEKVTRNTEELFF. The CDR3 nucleotides read TGTGCCAGCAGTGAAAAGGTTACTAGGAACACCGAGGAGCTGTTTTTT.

This clonotype was counted at least ten times. The CDR3 nucleotides read TGCAGTGGGACCCTCACTAGATATGGAAATGAGCAGTTCTTC. This encodes CSGTLTRYGNEQFF. This chain joins TRBV20-1 and TRBJ2-1; D perhaps matches TRBD2 (5 bases). The CDR3 is 14 residues long. V was shortened by 7 bases and J by 7 bases, with 20 bases between the two germline ends. Germline lookup yields CDR1 DFQATT and CDR2 SNEGSKA (reference sequence).

This clonotype was observed at least ten times. V usage is TRBV7-2 and J usage is TRBJ2-3; TRBD2 matches at 9 bases. Trimming cost V 5 bases and J 1 base; bases outside gene matches: 7. Looked up from germline, CDR1 is SGHTA and CDR2 is FQGNSA. The CDR3 has 16 residues. The CDR3 spells CASSVLAGVGTDTQYF. CDR3 sequence (DNA): TGTGCCAGCAGCGTCTTAGCGGGAGTGGGCACAGATACGCAGTATTTT.

There are a few counts of this clonotype. The V call is TRBV12-3 or TRBV12-4, the J call TRBJ2-7, with unresolved D. Trimming left V 3 bases short and J 7 bases short, with 13 bases between. The CDR3 spans 13 residues. The CDR3 is CASSFGVFREQYF. DNA for the CDR3: TGTGCCAGCAGTTTTGGGGTTTTCCGGGAGCAGTACTTC.

As for this clonotype: A read error may be the cause here, since a much bigger clone is one base away. The conserved phenylalanine or tryptophan is not found at the CDR3 terminus, so this likely reflects a read error. This chain uses TRBV4-1 with TRBJ2-7; perhaps TRBD1 as D (5 bases). Trimming pared 5 bases from V and 5 bases from J, leaving 22 bases between. Germline loops: CDR1 MGHRA, CDR2 YSYEKL. The CDR3 runs 16 residues. The DNA for the CDR3 is TGCGCCAGCAGCTACCAAGAAGGGGCCAGTGGCCACGAGCAGTACTTG. It translates to CASSYQEGASGHEQYL.

This clonotype was observed at least ten times. The chain carries TRBV29-1 and TRBJ2-3; the match to TRBD2 covers 8 bases. V gave up 5 bases and J gave up 8 bases; unmatched junction bases: 3. CDR1 and CDR2 (germline): SQVTM, ANQGSEA. CDR3 length: 11 amino acids. The CDR3 here is CSVLRGGTQYF. For the CDR3, the DNA is TGCAGCGTTCTCCGGGGGGGTACGCAGTATTTT.

This clonotype was found a few times. This chain links TRBV12-3 or TRBV12-4 with TRBJ1-1; possibly TRBD1 for D (5 bases). V lost 7 bases and J 4 bases, leaving 16 bases between the germline ends. The CDR3 is made up of 14 amino acids. CDR3 DNA sequence: TGTGCCAGCACCTACCCCGGGACTACCACTGAAGCTTTCTTT. Translating gives CASTYPGTTTEAFF.

The chain uses TRBV10-3 and TRBJ2-3, with TRBD1 as a possible D gene (5 bases). The CDR3 covers 14 residues. Trimming left V 6 bases short and J 4 bases short, with 14 bases between. CDR1 and CDR2 (germline): ENHRY, SYGVKD. The CDR3 reads CAIRAGMLADTQYF. CDR3 DNA: TGTGCCATCAGGGCAGGGATGTTAGCAGATACGCAGTATTTT.

The V gene is TRBV5-1, the J gene TRBJ1-5, with D unclear. CDR1 and CDR2 from the germline V gene are SGHRS and YFSETQ. V was trimmed by 4 bases and J by 6 bases, leaving 11 bases between them. The CDR3 contains 13 residues. The CDR3 coding sequence is TGCGCCAGCAGCCCTCTTTTGGGTCAGCCCCAGCATTTT. Its protein is CASSPLLGQPQHF.

The table lists this clonotype with many counts. This chain joins TRBV20-1 and TRBJ2-1; unclear D gene. V shed 0 bases and J shed 12 bases, with 21 bases lying between them. The CDR3 sequence is 15 residues long. Germline CDR1 and CDR2: DFQATT and SNEGSKA (reference sequence). CDR3 protein: CSARDLETVLMGQFF. The DNA for the CDR3 is TGCAGTGCTAGAGATCTAGAGACCGTCCTTATGGGGCAGTTCTTC.

V and J are TRBV5-1 and TRBJ1-2; D remains unclear. CDR3 length: 14 amino acids. Germline CDR1 is SGHRS and CDR2 is YFSETQ. V was clipped by 4 bases and J by 4 bases, with 14 bases between them. As DNA, the CDR3 is TGCGCCAGCAGCCCTTGGTGGGGTTTCTATGGCTACACCTTC. This sequence encodes CASSPWWGFYGYTF.

This clonotype was picked up a small number of times. The rearrangement joins TRBV5-1 to TRBJ2-1; 7 nucleotides match TRBD1. CDR1 is SGHRS and CDR2 is YFSETQ in the germline V gene. J lost 5 bases, V lost 0 bases, and 8 bases had no gene match. The CDR3 length is 16 residues. The CDR3 DNA reads TGCGCCAGCAGCTTGGCCCTTTTCGGACAGGACAATGAGCAGTTCTTC. It yields the protein CASSLALFGQDNEQFF.

The rearrangement links TRBV4-2 to TRBJ2-3; 7 bases fit TRBD1. This CDR3 comprises 17 residues. The germline V gene encodes CDR1 LGHNA and CDR2 YNFKEQ. With 4 bases clipped from V and 2 bases from J, the junction kept 12 bases outside the gene matches. The CDR3 sequence: CASSPVLGQAITDTQYF. CDR3 sequence (DNA): TGTGCCAGCAGCCCAGTCCTCGGACAGGCGATCACAGATACGCAGTATTTT.

The chain carries TRBV18 and TRBJ2-7; the D is unclear. Germline CDR1 and CDR2: KGHSH and LQKENI. The CDR3 has 16 residues. The germline V and J ends were trimmed by 3 bases and 2 bases, with 17 bases remaining between them. The CDR3 is CASSPQVGSDPYEQYF. CDR3 DNA: TGTGCCAGCTCACCCCAGGTCGGATCGGATCCCTACGAGCAGTACTTC.

The chain carries TRBV5-1 and TRBJ2-4; 8 bases fit TRBD2. With V trimmed by 4 bases and J by 2 bases, 5 bases remained unmatched. Germline V gene sequence: CDR1 SGHRS, CDR2 YFSETQ. The length of the CDR3 is 15 residues. The CDR3 sequence is CASSAGGGSKNIQYF. The CDR3 nucleotides read TGCGCCAGCAGCGCCGGGGGGGGGTCCAAAAACATTCAGTACTTC.

The V and J genes are TRBV4-2 and TRBJ1-1; D is undetermined. The CDR3 has 14 amino acids. Germline V lookup: CDR1 LGHNA, CDR2 YNFKEQ. Trimming cost V 4 bases and J 1 base, with 10 bases left between them. The CDR3 region has the DNA TGTGCCAGCAGCCGCCTGGTAGGGAACACTGAAGCTTTCTTT. This gives the protein CASSRLVGNTEAFF.

As regards this clonotype: It may be a read error: a sequence one base away is much more abundant. The CDR3 end shows no conserved phenylalanine or tryptophan, and so a read error is likely. This chain connects TRBV10-3 to TRBJ2-7, with 7 bases fitting TRBD1. Trimming cost V 2 bases and J 4 bases; bases outside gene matches: 8. This CDR3 has 15 amino acids. CDR1 is ENHRY, CDR2 SYGVKD, per germline. DNA for the CDR3: TGTGCCATCAGTGAGCCGGGGACAGCCCTTTACGAGCAGTACTCC. Its protein product is CAISEPGTALYEQYS.

This clonotype was observed many times. The chain couples TRBV7-6 to TRBJ2-2, with D tentatively TRBD1 or TRBD2 (6 bases each). V lost 0 bases to trimming and J lost 7 bases, with 15 bases between them. Germline V gives CDR1 SGHVS, CDR2 FNYEAQ. The CDR3 runs to 16 residues. Written as DNA, the CDR3 is TGTGCCAGCAGCTTAGCGCCTTCAGGGGAGGACGGGGAGCTGTTTTTT. As protein: CASSLAPSGEDGELFF.